The 10 T cell receptor beta chains given below trace back to one sample, sequenced in a study of cytomegalovirus exposure and HLA in healthy donors (dated by TCRdb to 2017 to 2019). Libraries were prepared through the immunoSEQ multiplex PCR assay. A mixture of 60 forward primers for TCR Vbeta segments and 13 reverse primers for TCR Jbeta segments was used in the multiplex PCR. Imported from immuneACCESS, the table was reduced by TCRdb to in-frame sequences with V and J called. These copies leave out some clones; in studies compared against another copy, an unresolved V gene accounts for under half, and the cause of the remainder is not known. Recorded for this sample are almost 95,000 clones; roughly 63% of them occurred a single time. 2.5% to 3% of the sample rests with the top ten. The source material was PBMCs. The origin of the receptors is a man aged 50 to 59 in good health and CMV-seronegative.

This clone was found a few times. V usage is TRBV5-1 and J usage is TRBJ1-3; a possible D gene is TRBD1 (6 bases). This CDR3 contains 15 residues. V was pared by 4 bases and J by 1 base, with 12 bases between. Per the germline V gene, CDR1 is SGHRS and CDR2 is YFSETQ. CDR3 coding DNA: TGCGCCAGCAGCCCACAGGGAACATCTGGAAACACCATATATTTT. Amino acid sequence: CASSPQGTSGNTIYF.

V is TRBV5-6 and J is TRBJ1-5, with D perhaps matching TRBD1 (6 bases). Germline V gene sequence: CDR1 SGHDT, CDR2 YYEEEE. Trimming removed 4 bases from V and 0 bases from J, with 14 bases in between. CDR3 length: 16 residues. DNA for the CDR3: TGTGCCAGCAGCGCATACACAGGGAGTAGCAATCAGCCCCAGCATTTT. It yields the protein CASSAYTGSSNQPQHF.

The gene calls are TRBV4-3 and TRBJ2-4; perhaps TRBD2 as D (6 bases). Trimming left V 4 bases short and J 6 bases short, with 10 bases between. Germline values: CDR1 LGHNA, CDR2 YSLEER. The CDR3 loop spans 13 amino acids. CDR3 sequence: CASSPPGGNIQYF. The CDR3, as DNA: TGCGCCAGCAGCCCCCCCGGGGGAAACATTCAGTACTTC.

In DNA, the CDR3 is TGTGCCATCGGACTAGAGAAAGCTTCCGGGGAGCTGTTTTTT. It translates to CAIGLEKASGELFF. The J gene is TRBJ2-2, the V gene TRBV10-3, with TRBD2 matching over 7 bases. Looked up from germline, CDR1 is ENHRY and CDR2 is SYGVKD. This CDR3 spans 14 amino acids. V lost 8 bases, J lost 6 bases, and 9 bases stayed unmatched.

This clone was recorded at least ten times. The chain joins TRBV5-5 to TRBJ2-7; a weak D match, TRBD1 (5 bases). Trimming took 4 bases from V and 3 from J, leaving 14 bases between them. Germline V gives CDR1 SGHKS, CDR2 YYEKEE (reference sequence). CDR3 length: 14 amino acids. CDR3 in amino acids: CASSRQFSDYEQYF. In DNA, the CDR3 is TGTGCCAGCAGCCGACAGTTTTCGGACTACGAGCAGTACTTC.

This chain links TRBV10-1 with TRBJ2-7, with 11 nucleotides matching TRBD1. The J segment lost 2 bases and the V segment lost 6 bases, leaving 6 bases of the junction unmatched. This CDR3 contains 15 residues. Germline V gene data show CDR1 as WNHNN and CDR2 as SYGVQD (reference sequence). The DNA of the CDR3 is TGCGCCAGCAGCCTGGGACAGGGGGGACCCTACGAGCAGTACTTC. Encoded protein: CASSLGQGGPYEQYF.

This rearrangement joins TRBV6-1 to TRBJ1-1; D call uncertain. V was pared by 8 bases and J by 2 bases, with 12 bases between. Germline V gene lookup returns CDR1 MNHNS and CDR2 SASEGT. This CDR3 is built from 13 residues. CDR3 sequence reads: CASGLTENTEAFF. CDR3 DNA sequence: TGTGCCAGCGGCCTGACTGAAAACACTGAAGCTTTCTTT.

V and J are TRBV7-8 and TRBJ2-3; the match to TRBD2 covers 10 bases. Germline V lookup: CDR1 SGHVS, CDR2 FQNEAQ. CDR3 length equals 16 residues. Trimming cost V 6 bases and J 3 bases; bases outside gene matches: 9. This CDR3 is CASSLTSGGATDTQYF. The CDR3 bases are TGTGCCAGCAGTCTTACCAGCGGGGGGGCAACAGATACGCAGTATTTT.

V usage is TRBV7-2 and J usage is TRBJ2-2, with 9 bases fitting TRBD1. V was clipped by 2 bases and J by 4 bases; unmatched bases: 8. The V gene's germline CDR1 is SGHTA and CDR2 FQGNSA. There are 17 residues in the CDR3. DNA of the CDR3: TGTGCCAGCAGCTTAACTCGGGACAGGGTGCGCACCGGGGAGCTGTTTTTT. Its protein product is CASSLTRDRVRTGELFF.

This clone was recorded a few times. The CDR3 sequence is CASSVASGSTNEQFF. Written as DNA, the CDR3 is TGTGCCAGCAGCGTAGCTAGCGGGAGTACGAATGAGCAGTTCTTC. The rearrangement uses TRBV9 and TRBJ2-1; 10 nucleotides line up with TRBD2. V gave up 0 bases and J gave up 7 bases; unmatched junction bases: 4. Germline loops: CDR1 SGDLS, CDR2 YYNGEE. The CDR3 has 15 residues.